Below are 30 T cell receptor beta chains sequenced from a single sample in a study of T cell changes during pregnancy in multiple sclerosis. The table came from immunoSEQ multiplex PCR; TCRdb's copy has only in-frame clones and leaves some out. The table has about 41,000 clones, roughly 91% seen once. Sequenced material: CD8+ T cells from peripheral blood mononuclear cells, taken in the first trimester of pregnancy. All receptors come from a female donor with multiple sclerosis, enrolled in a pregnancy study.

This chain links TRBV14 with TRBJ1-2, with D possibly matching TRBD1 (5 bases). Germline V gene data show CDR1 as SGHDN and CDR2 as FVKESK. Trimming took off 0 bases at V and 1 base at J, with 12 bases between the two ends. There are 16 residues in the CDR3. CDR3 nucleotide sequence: TGTGCCAGCAGCCAAGATCCCCGGGGGATTAACTATGGCTACACCTTC. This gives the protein CASSQDPRGINYGYTF.

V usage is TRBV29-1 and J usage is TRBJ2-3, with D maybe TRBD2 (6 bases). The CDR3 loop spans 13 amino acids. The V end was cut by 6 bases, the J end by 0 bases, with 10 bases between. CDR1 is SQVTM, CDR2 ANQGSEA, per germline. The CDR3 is CSVESGSTDTQYF. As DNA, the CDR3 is TGCAGCGTGGAAAGCGGGAGCACAGATACGCAGTATTTT.

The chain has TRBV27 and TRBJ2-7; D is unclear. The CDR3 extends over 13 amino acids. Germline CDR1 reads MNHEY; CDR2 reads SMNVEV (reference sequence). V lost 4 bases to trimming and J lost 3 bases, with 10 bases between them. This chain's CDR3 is CASSYRGFYEQYF. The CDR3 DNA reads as TGTGCCAGCAGTTATCGCGGATTCTACGAGCAGTACTTC.

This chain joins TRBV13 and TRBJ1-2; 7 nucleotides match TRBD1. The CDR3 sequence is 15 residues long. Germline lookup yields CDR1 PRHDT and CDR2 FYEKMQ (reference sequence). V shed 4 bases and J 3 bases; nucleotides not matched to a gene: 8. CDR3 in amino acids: CASSSDTTGDYGYTF. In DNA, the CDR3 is TGTGCCAGCAGCTCTGATACTACAGGGGACTATGGCTACACCTTC.

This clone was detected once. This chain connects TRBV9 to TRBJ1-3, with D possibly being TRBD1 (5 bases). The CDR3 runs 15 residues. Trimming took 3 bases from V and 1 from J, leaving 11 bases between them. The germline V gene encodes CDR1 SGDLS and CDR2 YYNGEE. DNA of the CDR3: TGTGCCAGCAGCGATTCCGGACAATCTGGAAACACCATATATTTT. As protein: CASSDSGQSGNTIYF.

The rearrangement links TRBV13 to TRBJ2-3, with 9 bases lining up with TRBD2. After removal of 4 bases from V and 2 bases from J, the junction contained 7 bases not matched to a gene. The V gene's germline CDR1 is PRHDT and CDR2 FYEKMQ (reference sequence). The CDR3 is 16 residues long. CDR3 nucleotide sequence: TGTGCCAGCAGCTCTCGGACTAGCGCTTTCACAGATACGCAGTATTTT. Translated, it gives CASSSRTSAFTDTQYF. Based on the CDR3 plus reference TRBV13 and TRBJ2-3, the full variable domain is AAGVIQSPRHLIKEKRETATLKCYPIPRHDTVYWYQQGPGQDPQFLISFYEKMQSDKGSIPDRFSAQQFSDYHSELNMSSLELGDSALYFCASSSRTSAFTDTQYFGPGTRLTVL.

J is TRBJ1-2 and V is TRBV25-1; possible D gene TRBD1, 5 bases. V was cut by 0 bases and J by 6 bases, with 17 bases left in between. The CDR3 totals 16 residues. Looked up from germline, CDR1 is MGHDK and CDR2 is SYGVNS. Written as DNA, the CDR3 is TGTGCCAGCAGTGAATATCCAGGGTCCCTTCGGGATGGCTACACCTTC. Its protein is CASSEYPGSLRDGYTF.

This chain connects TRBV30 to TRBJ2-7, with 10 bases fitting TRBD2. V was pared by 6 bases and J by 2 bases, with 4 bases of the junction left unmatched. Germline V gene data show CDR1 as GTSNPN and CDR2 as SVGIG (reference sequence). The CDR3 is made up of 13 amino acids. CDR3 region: CACQAGGPYEQYF. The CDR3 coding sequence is TGTGCCTGCCAAGCGGGAGGGCCCTACGAGCAGTACTTC.

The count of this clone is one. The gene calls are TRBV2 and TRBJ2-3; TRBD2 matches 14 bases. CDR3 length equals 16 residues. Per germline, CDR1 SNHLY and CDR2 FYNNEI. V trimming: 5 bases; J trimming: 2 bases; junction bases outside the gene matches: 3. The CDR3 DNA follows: TGTGCCAGCAGTCGACTAGCGGGAGGGCCCACAGATACGCAGTATTTT. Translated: CASSRLAGGPTDTQYF. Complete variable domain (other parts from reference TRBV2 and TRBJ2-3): EPEVTQTPSHQVTQMGQEVILRCVPISNHLYFYWYRQILGQKVEFLVSFYNNEISEKSEIFDDQFSVERPDGSNFTLKIRSTKLEDSAMYFCASSRLAGGPTDTQYFGPGTRLTVL.

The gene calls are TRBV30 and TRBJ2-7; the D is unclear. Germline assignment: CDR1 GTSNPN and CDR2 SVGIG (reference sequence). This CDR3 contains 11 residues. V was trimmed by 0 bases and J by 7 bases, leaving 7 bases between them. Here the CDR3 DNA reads TGTGCCTGGAGTGTGAGCTTTGAGCAGTACTTC. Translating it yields CAWSVSFEQYF.

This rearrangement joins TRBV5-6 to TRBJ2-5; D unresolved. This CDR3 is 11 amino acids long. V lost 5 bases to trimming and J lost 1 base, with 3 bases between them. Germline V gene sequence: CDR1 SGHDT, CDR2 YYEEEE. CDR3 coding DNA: TGTGCCAGCAGTCGCCAAGAGACCCAGTACTTC. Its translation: CASSRQETQYF.

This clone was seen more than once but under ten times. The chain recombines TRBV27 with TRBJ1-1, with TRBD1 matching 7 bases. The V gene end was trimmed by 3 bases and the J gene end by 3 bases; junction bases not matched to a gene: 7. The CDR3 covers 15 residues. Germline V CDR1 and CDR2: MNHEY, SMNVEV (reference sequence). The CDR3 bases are TGTGCCAGCAGTTTCGACAGGGCGGAGGACACTGAAGCTTTCTTT. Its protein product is CASSFDRAEDTEAFF.

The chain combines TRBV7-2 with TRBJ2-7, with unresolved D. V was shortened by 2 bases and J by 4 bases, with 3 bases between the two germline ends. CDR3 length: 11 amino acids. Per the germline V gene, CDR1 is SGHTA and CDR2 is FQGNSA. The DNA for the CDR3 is TGTGCCAGCAGCTTAATATACGAGCAGTACTTC. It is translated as CASSLIYEQYF.

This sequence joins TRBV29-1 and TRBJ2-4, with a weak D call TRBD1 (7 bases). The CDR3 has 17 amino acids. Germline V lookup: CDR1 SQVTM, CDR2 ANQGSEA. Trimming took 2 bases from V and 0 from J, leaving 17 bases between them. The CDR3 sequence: CSVESVRGDIAKNIQYF. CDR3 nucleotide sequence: TGCAGCGTTGAATCAGTCAGGGGGGACATAGCCAAAAACATTCAGTACTTC.

The CDR3 DNA reads TGCGCCAGCAGCTCCCGGGACTCACTTTACACAGATACGCAGTATTTT. Protein: CASSSRDSLYTDTQYF. This chain connects TRBV5-1 to TRBJ2-3; perhaps TRBD2 as D (6 bases). Trimming removed 3 bases at V and 2 bases at J, with 16 bases between. This CDR3 is built from 16 residues. Germline V gene data show CDR1 as SGHRS and CDR2 as YFSETQ.

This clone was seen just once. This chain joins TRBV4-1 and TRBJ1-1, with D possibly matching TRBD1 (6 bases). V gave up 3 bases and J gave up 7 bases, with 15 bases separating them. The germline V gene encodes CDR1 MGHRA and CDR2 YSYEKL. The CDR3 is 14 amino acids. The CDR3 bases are TGCGCCAGCAGCCACACCAGGGACAAGGGTGAAGCTTTCTTT. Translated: CASSHTRDKGEAFF.

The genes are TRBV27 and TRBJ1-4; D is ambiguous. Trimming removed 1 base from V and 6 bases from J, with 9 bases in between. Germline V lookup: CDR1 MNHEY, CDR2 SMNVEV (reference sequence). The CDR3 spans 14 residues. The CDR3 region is CASSLLIGDEKLFF. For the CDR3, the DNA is TGTGCCAGCAGTTTATTAATAGGAGATGAAAAACTGTTTTTT.

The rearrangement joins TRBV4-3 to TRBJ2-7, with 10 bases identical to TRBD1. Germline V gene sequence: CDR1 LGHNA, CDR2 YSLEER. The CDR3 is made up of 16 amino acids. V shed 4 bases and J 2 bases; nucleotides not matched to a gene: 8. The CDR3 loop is CASSPETGTGAYEQYF. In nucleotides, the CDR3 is TGCGCCAGCAGCCCAGAAACCGGGACAGGGGCCTACGAGCAGTACTTC.

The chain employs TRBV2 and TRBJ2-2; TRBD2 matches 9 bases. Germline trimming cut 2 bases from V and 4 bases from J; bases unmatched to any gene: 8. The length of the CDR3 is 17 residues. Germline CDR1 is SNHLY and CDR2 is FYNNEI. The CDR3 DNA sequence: TGTGCCAGCAGTGAAAACATGCGGGGGGGACTCACCGGGGAGCTGTTTTTT. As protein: CASSENMRGGLTGELFF.

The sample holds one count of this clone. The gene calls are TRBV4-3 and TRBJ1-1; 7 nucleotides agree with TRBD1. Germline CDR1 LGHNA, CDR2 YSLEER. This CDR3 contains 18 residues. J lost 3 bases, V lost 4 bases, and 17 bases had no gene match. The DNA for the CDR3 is TGCGCCAGCAGCCGCCCGAGGACAGGAGGATTTGATGACACTGAAGCTTTCTTT. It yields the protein CASSRPRTGGFDDTEAFF.

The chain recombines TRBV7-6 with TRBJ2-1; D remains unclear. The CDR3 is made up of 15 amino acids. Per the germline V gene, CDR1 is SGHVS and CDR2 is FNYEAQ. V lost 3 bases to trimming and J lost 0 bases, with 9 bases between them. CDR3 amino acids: CASSFEVSSYNEQFF. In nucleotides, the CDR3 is TGTGCCAGCAGCTTCGAGGTCAGCTCCTACAATGAGCAGTTCTTC.

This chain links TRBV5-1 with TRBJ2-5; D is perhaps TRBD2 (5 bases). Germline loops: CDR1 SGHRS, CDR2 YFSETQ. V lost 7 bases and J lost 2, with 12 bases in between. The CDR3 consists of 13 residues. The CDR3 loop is CASHAGIQETQYF. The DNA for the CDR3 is TGCGCCAGCCACGCGGGCATACAAGAGACCCAGTACTTC.

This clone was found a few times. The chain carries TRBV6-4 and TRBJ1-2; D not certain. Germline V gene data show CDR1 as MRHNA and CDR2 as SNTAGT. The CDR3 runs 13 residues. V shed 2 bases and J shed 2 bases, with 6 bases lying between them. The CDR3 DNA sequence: TGTGCCAGCAGTGACGACACGAACTATGGCTACACCTTC. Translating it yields CASSDDTNYGYTF.

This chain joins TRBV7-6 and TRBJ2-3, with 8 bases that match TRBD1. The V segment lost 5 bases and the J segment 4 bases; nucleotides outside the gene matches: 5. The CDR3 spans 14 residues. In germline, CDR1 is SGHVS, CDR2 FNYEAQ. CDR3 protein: CASSLIQGADTQYF. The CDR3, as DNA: TGTGCCAGCAGCCTAATACAGGGGGCAGATACGCAGTATTTT.

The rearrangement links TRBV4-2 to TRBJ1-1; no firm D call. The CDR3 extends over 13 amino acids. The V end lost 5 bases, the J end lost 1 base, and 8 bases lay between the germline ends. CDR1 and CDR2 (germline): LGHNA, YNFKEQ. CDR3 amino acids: CASSKEANTEAFF. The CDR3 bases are TGTGCCAGCAGCAAGGAGGCGAACACTGAAGCTTTCTTT.

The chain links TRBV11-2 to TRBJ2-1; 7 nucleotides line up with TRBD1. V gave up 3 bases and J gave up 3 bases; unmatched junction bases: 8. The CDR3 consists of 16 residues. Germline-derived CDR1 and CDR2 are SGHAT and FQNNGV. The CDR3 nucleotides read TGTGCCAGCAGCTTGGAAGGGACAGACCTCTACAATGAGCAGTTCTTC. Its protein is CASSLEGTDLYNEQFF.

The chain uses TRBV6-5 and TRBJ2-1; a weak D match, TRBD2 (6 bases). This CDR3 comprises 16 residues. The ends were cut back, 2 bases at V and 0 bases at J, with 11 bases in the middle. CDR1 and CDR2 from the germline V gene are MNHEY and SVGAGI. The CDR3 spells CASSYEAGSSYNEQFF. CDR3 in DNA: TGTGCCAGCAGTTACGAGGCGGGAAGCTCCTACAATGAGCAGTTCTTC.

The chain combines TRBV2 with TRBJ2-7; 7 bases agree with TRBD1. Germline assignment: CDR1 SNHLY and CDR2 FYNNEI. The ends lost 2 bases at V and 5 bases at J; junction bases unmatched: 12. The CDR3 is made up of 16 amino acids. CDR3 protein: CASSESGGQGEHEQYF. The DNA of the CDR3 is TGTGCCAGCAGTGAATCGGGCGGGCAGGGGGAACACGAGCAGTACTTC.

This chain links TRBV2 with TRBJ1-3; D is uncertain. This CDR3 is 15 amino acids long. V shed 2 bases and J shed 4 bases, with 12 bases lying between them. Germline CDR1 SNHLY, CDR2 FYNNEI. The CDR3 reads CASSESSGKGNTIYF. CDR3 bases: TGTGCCAGCAGTGAATCATCGGGGAAAGGAAACACCATATATTTT.

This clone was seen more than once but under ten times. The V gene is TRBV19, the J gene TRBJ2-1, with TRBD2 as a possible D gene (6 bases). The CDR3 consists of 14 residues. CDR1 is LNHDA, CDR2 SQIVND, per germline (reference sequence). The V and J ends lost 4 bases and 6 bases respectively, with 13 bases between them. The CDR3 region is CASSNQGTGNEQFF. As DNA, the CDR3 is TGTGCCAGTAGTAATCAAGGGACTGGCAATGAGCAGTTCTTC.